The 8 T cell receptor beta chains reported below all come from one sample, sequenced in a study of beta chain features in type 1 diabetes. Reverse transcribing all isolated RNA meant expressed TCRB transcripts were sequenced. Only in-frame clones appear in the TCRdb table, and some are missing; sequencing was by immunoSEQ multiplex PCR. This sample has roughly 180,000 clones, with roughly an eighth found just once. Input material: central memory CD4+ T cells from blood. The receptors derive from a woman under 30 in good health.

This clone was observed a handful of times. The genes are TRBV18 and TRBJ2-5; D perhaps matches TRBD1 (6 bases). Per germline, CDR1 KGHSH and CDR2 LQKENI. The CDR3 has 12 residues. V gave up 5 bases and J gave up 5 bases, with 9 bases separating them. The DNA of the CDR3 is TGTGCCAGCTCAGCAGGGGTCGAGACCCAGTACTTC. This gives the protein CASSAGVETQYF.

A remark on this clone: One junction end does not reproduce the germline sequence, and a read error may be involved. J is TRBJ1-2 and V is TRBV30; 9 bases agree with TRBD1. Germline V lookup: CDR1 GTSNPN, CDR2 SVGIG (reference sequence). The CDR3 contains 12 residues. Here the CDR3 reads CAWSETGGEGSF. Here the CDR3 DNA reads TGTGCCTGGAGTGAGACAGGGGGTGAAGGTTCCTTC.

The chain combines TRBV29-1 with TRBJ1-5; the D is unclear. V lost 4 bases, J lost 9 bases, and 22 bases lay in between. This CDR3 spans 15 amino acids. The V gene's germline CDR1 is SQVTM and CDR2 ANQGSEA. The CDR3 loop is CSVVTGPLESGPQHF. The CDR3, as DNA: TGCAGCGTTGTTACTGGGCCCTTAGAAAGTGGGCCCCAGCATTTT. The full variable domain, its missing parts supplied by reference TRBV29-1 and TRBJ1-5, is SAVISQKPSRDICQRGTSLTIQCQVDSQVTMMFWYRQQPGQSLTLIATANQGSEATYESGFVIDKFPISRPNLTFSTLTVSNMSPEDSSIYLCSVVTGPLESGPQHFGDGTRLSIL.

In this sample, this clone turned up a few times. CDR3 sequence reads: CATSRVKGATEQYF. The CDR3 DNA reads as TGTGCCACCAGCAGAGTGAAGGGGGCGACCGAGCAGTACTTC. This chain links TRBV15 with TRBJ2-7, with 7 bases aligning to TRBD1. Trimming at V came to 1 base and at J to 6 bases, leaving 6 bases not matched to a gene. This CDR3 comprises 14 residues. Germline V gene data show CDR1 as LNHNV and CDR2 as YYDKDF (reference sequence).

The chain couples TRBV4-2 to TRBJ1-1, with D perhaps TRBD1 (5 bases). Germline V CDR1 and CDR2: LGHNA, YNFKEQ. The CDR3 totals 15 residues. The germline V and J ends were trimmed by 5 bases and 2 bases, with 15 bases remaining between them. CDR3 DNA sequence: TGTGCCAGCAGCTCAGGGCAGGTACTTAACACTGAAGCTTTCTTT. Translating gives CASSSGQVLNTEAFF.

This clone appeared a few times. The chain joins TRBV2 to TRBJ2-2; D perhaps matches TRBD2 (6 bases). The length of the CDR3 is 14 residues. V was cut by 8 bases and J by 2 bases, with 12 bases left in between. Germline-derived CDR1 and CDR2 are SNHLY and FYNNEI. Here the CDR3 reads CASRRDFNTGELFF. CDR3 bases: TGTGCCAGCCGCCGGGACTTTAACACCGGGGAGCTGTTTTTT.

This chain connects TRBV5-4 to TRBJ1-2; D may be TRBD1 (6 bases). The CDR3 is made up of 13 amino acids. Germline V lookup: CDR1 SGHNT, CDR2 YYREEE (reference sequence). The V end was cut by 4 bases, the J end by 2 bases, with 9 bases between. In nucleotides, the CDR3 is TGTGCCAGCAGCGGAGGACAGAACTATGGCTACACCTTC. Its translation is CASSGGQNYGYTF.

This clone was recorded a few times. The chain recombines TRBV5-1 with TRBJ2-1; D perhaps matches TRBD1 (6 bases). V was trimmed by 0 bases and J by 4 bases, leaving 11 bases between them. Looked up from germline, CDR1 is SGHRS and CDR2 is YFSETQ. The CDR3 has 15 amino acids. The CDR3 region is CASSLASGEYNEQFF. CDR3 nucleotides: TGCGCCAGCAGCTTGGCTTCAGGGGAGTACAATGAGCAGTTCTTC.